This T cell receptor (beta chain) came from a study of cytomegalovirus exposure and HLA in healthy donors. Study-wide points: Reports described diagnosis of cytomegalovirus status by the classifier as highly specific and sensitive.

As for this clone: Its specificity is unknown.

The CDR3 is 13 residues long. Trimming stripped 8 bases from V and 7 bases from J, with 15 bases between. Germline V gene sequence: CDR1 MDHEN, CDR2 SYDVKM. Assay used: immunoSEQ multiplex PCR; TCRdb lists only in-frame clones, some missing. The sample has 100,000 to 150,000 clones; 95% to 97% are singletons. Sample: PBMCs. The sequence was obtained from a man in his late teens or twenties in good health and CMV-seronegative. The rearrangement uses TRBV28 and TRBJ1-5; the D gene is possibly TRBD1 (5 bases). In DNA, the CDR3 is TGTGCCAGCGGTTCGGGGGGGAAACAGCCCCAGCATTTT. This gives the protein CASGSGGKQPQHF.